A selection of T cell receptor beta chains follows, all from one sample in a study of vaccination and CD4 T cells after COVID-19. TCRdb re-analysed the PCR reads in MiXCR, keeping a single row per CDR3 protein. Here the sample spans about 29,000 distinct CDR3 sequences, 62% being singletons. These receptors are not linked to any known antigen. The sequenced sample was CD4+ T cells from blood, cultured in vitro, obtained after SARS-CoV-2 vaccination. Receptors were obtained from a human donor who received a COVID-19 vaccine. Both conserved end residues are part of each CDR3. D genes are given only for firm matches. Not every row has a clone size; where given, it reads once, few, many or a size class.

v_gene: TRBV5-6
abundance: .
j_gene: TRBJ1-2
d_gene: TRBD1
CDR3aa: CASSFISYRGGYTF
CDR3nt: TGTGCCAGCAGCTTTATTAGCTACAGGGGTGGCTACACCTTC

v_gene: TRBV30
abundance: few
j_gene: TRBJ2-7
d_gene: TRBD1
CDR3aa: CAWSLFGTGVYEQYF
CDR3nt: TGTGCCTGGAGTTTATTCGGGACAGGGGTCTACGAGCAGTACTTC

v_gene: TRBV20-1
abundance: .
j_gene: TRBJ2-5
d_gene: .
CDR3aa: CSARGAGGGETQYF
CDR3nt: TGCAGTGCTAGAGGAGCAGGGGGGGGAGAGACCCAGTACTTC

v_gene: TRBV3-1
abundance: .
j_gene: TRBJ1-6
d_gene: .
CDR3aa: CASSPTRTHSGSPLHF
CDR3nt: TGTGCCAGCAGCCCTACCCGTACTCACAGCGGCTCACCCCTCCACTTT

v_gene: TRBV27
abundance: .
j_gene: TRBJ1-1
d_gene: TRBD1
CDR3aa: CAVQGPPLATEAFF
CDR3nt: TGTGCCGTACAGGGGCCCCCATTAGCCACTGAAGCTTTCTTT

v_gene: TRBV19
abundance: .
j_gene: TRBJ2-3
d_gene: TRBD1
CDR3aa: CASSRQGARTDTQYF
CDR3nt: TGTGCCAGTAGCCGACAGGGGGCGCGCACAGATACGCAGTATTTT

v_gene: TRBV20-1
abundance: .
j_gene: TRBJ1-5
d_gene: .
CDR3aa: CSARSQYNQPQHF
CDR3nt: TGCAGTGCTAGAAGCCAGTACAATCAGCCCCAGCATTTT

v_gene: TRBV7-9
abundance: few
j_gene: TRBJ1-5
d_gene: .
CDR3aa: CASSRVGRGAPFSNQPQHF
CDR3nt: TGTGCCAGCAGCCGGGTGGGCAGGGGCGCCCCTTTTAGCAATCAGCCCCAGCATTTT

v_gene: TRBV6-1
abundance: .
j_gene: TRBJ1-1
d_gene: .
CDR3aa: CASRGTMNTEAFF
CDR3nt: TGTGCCAGCAGAGGGACGATGAACACTGAAGCTTTCTTT

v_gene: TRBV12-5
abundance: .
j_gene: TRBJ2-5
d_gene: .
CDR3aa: CASGRSGASETQYF
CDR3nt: TGTGCTAGTGGCCGATCCGGTGCGTCGGAGACCCAGTACTTC

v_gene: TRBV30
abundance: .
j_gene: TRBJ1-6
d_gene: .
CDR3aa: CAWSGQSMINSPLHF
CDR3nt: TGTGCCTGGAGTGGCCAGTCGATGATTAATTCACCCCTCCACTTT

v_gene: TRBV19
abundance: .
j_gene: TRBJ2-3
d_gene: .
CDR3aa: CASSRSWGSTRTQYF
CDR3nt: TGTGCCAGTAGCAGATCCTGGGGTAGCACGCGTACGCAGTATTTT

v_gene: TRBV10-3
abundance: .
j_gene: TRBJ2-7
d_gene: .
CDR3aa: CAISEQGSTYEQYF
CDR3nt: TGTGCCATCAGTGAACAGGGATCGACCTACGAGCAGTACTTC

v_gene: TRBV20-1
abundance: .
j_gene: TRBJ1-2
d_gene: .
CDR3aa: CSARWGANYGYTF
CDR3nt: TGCAGTGCTAGATGGGGGGCTAACTATGGCTACACCTTC

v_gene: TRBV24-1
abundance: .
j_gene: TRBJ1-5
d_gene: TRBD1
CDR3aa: CATSDAGGWSNQPQHF
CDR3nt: TGTGCCACCAGTGATGCAGGGGGCTGGAGCAATCAGCCCCAGCATTTT

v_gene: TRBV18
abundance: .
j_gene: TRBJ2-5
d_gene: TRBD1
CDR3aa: CASSPSHRGETQYF
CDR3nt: TGTGCCAGCTCACCATCGCACAGGGGAGAGACCCAGTACTTC

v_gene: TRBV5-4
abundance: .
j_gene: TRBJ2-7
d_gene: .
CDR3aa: CASRGTSSYEQYF
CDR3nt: TGTGCCAGCAGAGGGACATCCTCCTACGAGCAGTACTTC

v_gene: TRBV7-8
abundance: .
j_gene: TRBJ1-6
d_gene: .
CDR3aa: CASSLGWGGNNNSPLHF
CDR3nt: TGTGCCAGCAGCTTAGGCTGGGGAGGGAACAATAATTCACCCCTCCACTTT

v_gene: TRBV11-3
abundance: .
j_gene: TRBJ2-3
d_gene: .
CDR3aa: CASSLGTPSTDTQYF
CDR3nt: TGTGCCAGCAGCCTCGGGACCCCCAGCACAGATACGCAGTATTTT

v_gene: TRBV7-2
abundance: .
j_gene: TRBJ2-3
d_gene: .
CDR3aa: CASSPSTDTQYF
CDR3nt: TGTGCCAGCAGCCCTAGCACAGATACGCAGTATTTT

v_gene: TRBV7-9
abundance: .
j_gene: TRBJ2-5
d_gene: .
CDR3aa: CASSPDGVGTQYF
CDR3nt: TGTGCCAGCAGCCCAGACGGTGTCGGGACCCAGTACTTC

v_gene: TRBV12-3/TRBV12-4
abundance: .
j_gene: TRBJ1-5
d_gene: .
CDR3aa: CASSLHVDSNQPQHF
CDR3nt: TGTGCCAGCAGTTTACATGTTGATAGCAATCAGCCCCAGCATTTT

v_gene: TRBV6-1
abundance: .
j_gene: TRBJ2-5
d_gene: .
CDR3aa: CASSERAGRETQYF
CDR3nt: TGTGCCAGCAGTGAACGTGCGGGGAGAGAGACCCAGTACTTC

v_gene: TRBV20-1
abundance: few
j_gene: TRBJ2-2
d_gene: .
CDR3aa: CSVGPEGDTGELFF
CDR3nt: TGCAGTGTGGGCCCGGAAGGGGACACCGGGGAGCTGTTTTTT

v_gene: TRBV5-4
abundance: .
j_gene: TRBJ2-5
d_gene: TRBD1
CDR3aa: CASDSGQGTETQYF
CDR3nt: TGTGCCAGTGACTCGGGACAGGGTACGGAGACCCAGTACTTC

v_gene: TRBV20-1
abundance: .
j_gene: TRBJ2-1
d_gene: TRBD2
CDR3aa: CSARVLAVYNEQFF
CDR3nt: TGCAGTGCTAGAGTTCTAGCGGTTTACAATGAGCAGTTCTTC

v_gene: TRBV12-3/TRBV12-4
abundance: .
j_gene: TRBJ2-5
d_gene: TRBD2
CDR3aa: CASTRSGSGGEAQYF
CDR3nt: TGTGCCAGCACCCGTTCGGGTAGCGGGGGAGAGGCCCAGTACTTC

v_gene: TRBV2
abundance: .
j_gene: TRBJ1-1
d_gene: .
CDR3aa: CASGQSMNTEAFF
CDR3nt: TGTGCCAGCGGACAGAGCATGAACACTGAAGCTTTCTTT

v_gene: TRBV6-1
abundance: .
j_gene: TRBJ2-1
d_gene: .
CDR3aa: CASRTPGATYNEQFF
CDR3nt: TGTGCCAGCAGAACCCCGGGGGCTACCTACAATGAGCAGTTCTTC

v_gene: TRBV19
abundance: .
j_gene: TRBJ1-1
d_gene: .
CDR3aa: CASSGTSNWGTEAFF
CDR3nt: TGTGCCAGTAGTGGGACTTCCAATTGGGGCACTGAAGCTTTCTTT

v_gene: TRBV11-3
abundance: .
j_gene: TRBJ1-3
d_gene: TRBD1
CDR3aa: CASSVRQGGSGNTIYF
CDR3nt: TGTGCCAGCAGCGTCCGACAGGGAGGCTCTGGAAACACCATATATTTT

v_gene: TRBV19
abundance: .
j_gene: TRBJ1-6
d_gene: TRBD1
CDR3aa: CASSIDRASNSPLHF
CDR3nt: TGTGCCAGTAGCATCGACAGGGCCAGCAATTCACCCCTCCACTTT

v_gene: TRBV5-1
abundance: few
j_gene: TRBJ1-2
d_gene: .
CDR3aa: CASSLGLRQVNNYGYTF
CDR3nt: TGCGCCAGCAGCTTGGGGCTTAGACAGGTTAATAACTATGGCTACACCTTC